This T cell receptor beta chain was sequenced during a study of molecular identifiers for immune sequencing clone quantification. Overall study results and limits: Should identical TCR molecules share a barcode, the sizes of highly expanded clones could be underestimated. Beyond 20 RNA copies, clones held over 98% of effector molecules, compared with under 1% in naive cells.

TCRdb used MiXCR to reprocess the PCR reads, holding one entry per CDR3 protein. The sample has some 97,000 distinct CDR3 sequences; approximately 24% are singletons. This CDR3 region has 11 residues. Per germline, CDR1 MNHEY and CDR2 SVGEGT. Details on this clonotype: Its specificity is not known. Compared with germline, one end of the junction differs, possibly owing to a read error.

This sequence originates from a human donor in good health. Some libraries in this study had Jurkat cell RNA spiked in. The chain is built from TRBV6-2 or TRBV6-3 and TRBJ2-5; no firm D call. Input material: naive CD8+ T cells from blood, with Jurkat cell RNA spiked in. Subset noted: FACS-sorted CD8+CD4-CCR7+CD45RA+ naive T cells. Here the CDR3 reads CASSNQGTQYF. The CDR3 DNA is TGTGCCAGCAGTAATCAAGGGACCCAGTACTTC.